Listed here is a single T cell receptor (beta chain). The CDR3 runs 15 residues. Germline CDR1 is LNHNV and CDR2 is YYDKDF (reference sequence). Trimming left V 9 bases short and J 0 bases short, with 16 bases between. This sample is drawn from a study of blood T cell repertoires in COVID-19. Study overall: In each case, the material was cDNA or gDNA derived from T cells, B-cell-depleted T cells, or PBMCs.

Sequenced by immunoSEQ multiplex PCR; TCRdb stores in-frame clones only, minus some. The data contain some 150,000 clones, roughly 87% of them seen just once; the ten biggest clones take up 3.9%. Source material: peripheral blood. The source is a woman aged 55-69 years who had recovered from COVID-19. The V call is TRBV15, the J call TRBJ2-3; unclear D gene. CDR3 DNA sequence: TGTGCCACGACGAATCTAGTGGGTAGCACAGATACGCAGTATTTT. The encoded protein is CATTNLVGSTDTQYF.